Listed below are T cell receptor beta chains from one sample, sequenced in a study of blood T cell repertoires in COVID-19. Assay: immunoSEQ multiplex PCR; the TCRdb copy retains only in-frame clones and omits some. The table lists 110,000 or so clones, approximately 90% of them singletons. Sequencing used peripheral blood. Receptor source: a woman aged 45 to 65 with acute or convalescent COVID-19. Both conserved end residues are part of each CDR3.

>TRBJ1-1|TRBV5-6
CASSLYGQIENTEAFF
>TRBJ1-2|TRBV7-9
CASSSGPFSYGYTF
>TRBJ2-7|TRBV11-1
CASSFRVGSGSYEQYF
>TRBJ2-2|TRBV7-6
CASSLGGQGVTGELFF
>TRBJ1-2|TRBV27
CASSLTGKNYGYTF
>TRBJ1-5|TRBV15
CATSRDPGSNQPQHF
>TRBJ1-1|TRBV6-5
CASSYGDRGRGSEAFF
>TRBJ1-5|TRBV4-1
CASSQDGSQPQHF
>TRBJ1-4|TRBV9
CASSASGNEKLFF
>TRBJ1-1|TRBV6-5
CASGALNTEAFF
>TRBJ2-3|TRBV7-2
CASSRTAGVADTQYF
>TRBJ1-1|TRBV10-3
CAITTGSTEAFF
>TRBJ1-5|TRBV2
CASSDGGNQPQHF
>TRBJ1-5|TRBV15
CATSPVGTGGQIEPQHF
>TRBJ2-7|TRBV2
CASSEGTYSYEQYF
>TRBJ1-3|TRBV7-9
CASSGGRENTIYF
>TRBJ1-3|TRBV18
CASSPLEGQRSGNTIYF
>TRBJ1-5|TRBV30
CAWSVKGLWNQPQHF
>TRBJ1-1|TRBV2
CASIHTRDSRMNTEAFF
>TRBJ1-2|TRBV7-2
CASSLRAGVGYTF
>TRBJ2-4|TRBV18
CASSAPGGRPAKNIQYF
>TRBJ1-2|TRBV9
CASSPTPEYGYTF
>TRBJ2-2|TRBV2
CASSERQGAQAGELFF
>TRBJ1-3|TRBV30
CAWRGGSSGNTIYF
>TRBJ1-5|TRBV3-1/TRBV3-2
CASSQDASRGQPQHF
>TRBJ1-2|TRBV28
CASSSPVTGFYGYTF
>TRBJ2-7|TRBV28
CASSADSSLYEQYF
>TRBJ1-5|TRBV10-2
CATRPSRQLNQPQHF
>TRBJ2-1|TRBV9
CASSVEGTQTNEQFF
>TRBJ2-7|TRBV2
CASRRDRLNEQYF
>TRBJ2-1|TRBV7-9
CASSGARNEQFF
>TRBJ1-4|TRBV4-1
CASSQDGQVNEKLFF
>TRBJ2-5|TRBV10-3
CAISGGVDQETQYF
>TRBJ1-2|TRBV6-5
CASRWTAEDYGYTF
>TRBJ2-7|TRBV12-5
CASGWLTGPPYEQYF
>TRBJ1-1|TRBV6-5
CASSHGTGGPEAFF
>TRBJ2-3|TRBV10-3
CAISLAGGRDTQYF
>TRBJ1-6|TRBV7-2
CASSSGQGPSYNSPLHF
>TRBJ2-7|TRBV12-3/TRBV12-4
CASSSTGYYEQYF
>TRBJ2-7|TRBV3-1/TRBV3-2
CASSQVGTKGEQYF
>TRBJ1-2|TRBV20-1
CSASTPGGMIGYTF
>TRBJ2-1|TRBV6-5
CASRTGKHNEQFF
>TRBJ1-5|TRBV10-3
CATNPTSTGDNQPQHF
>TRBJ2-5|TRBV19
CASSMGRGPGETQYF
>TRBJ1-1|TRBV28
CASSSPGQLTEAFF
>TRBJ2-1|TRBV7-8
CASSLVGQYNEQFF
>TRBJ1-2|TRBV4-1
CASSLQGSDGYTF
>TRBJ2-7|TRBV6-5
CASRRPGQGGDEQYF